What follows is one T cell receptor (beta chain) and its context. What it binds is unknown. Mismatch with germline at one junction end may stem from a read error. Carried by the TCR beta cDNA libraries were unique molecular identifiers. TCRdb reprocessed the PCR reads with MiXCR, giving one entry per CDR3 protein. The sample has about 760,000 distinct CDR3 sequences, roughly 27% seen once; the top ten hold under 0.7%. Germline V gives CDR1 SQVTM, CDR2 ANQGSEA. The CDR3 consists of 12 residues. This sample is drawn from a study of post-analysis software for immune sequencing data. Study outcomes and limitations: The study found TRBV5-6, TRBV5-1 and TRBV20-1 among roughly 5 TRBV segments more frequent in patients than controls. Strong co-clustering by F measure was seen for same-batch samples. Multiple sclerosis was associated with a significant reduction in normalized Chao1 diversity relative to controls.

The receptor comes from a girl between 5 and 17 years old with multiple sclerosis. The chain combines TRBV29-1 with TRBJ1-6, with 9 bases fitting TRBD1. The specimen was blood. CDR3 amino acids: CSVGTGEAPPHF. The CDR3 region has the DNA TGCAGCGTTGGGACAGGGGAGGCACCCCCCCACTTT. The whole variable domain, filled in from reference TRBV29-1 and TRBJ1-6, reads SAVISQKPSRDICQRGTSLTIQCQVDSQVTMMFWYRQQPGQSLTLIATANQGSEATYESGFVIDKFPISRPNLTFSTLTVSNMSPEDSSIYLCSVGTGEAPPHFGNGTRLTVT.